The 4 T cell receptor beta chains below come from one sample, sequenced in a study of shared clonotypes between healthy human individuals. Profiled with immunoSEQ multiplex PCR; TCRdb holds only in-frame clones, not every one. This table holds around 1.6 million clones, roughly 98% found once. Sequencing was done on a sample of naive CD4+ T cells sorted from blood. Subset here: CD45RA+ positively selected. All receptors come from a man aged 30 to 45 in good health.

The table lists this clone with a count of one. The chain uses TRBV23-1 and TRBJ2-3; 7 bases align to TRBD2. TRBV23-1 is an ORF, and what it does is uncertain. The CDR3 covers 19 residues. Trimming cost V 6 bases and J 0 bases; bases outside gene matches: 18. The CDR3 is CASSNRGREGPCSTDTQYF. The CDR3 DNA is TGCGCCAGCAGCAACCGGGGGAGGGAAGGCCCTTGTAGCACAGATACGCAGTATTTT.

This chain joins TRBV7-9 and TRBJ1-3; D is ambiguous. Germline loops: CDR1 SEHNR, CDR2 FQNEAQ (reference sequence). This CDR3 spans 16 amino acids. Trimming stripped 2 bases from V and 4 bases from J, with 15 bases between. The CDR3 protein is CASSLQRGSPGNTIYF. DNA of the CDR3: TGTGCCAGCAGCTTACAGCGCGGGTCGCCCGGAAACACCATATATTTT.

The chain links TRBV30 to TRBJ1-5; D call uncertain. V gave up 3 bases and J gave up 5 bases, with 11 bases separating them. This CDR3 spans 13 amino acids. Germline CDR1 GTSNPN, CDR2 SVGIG (reference sequence). The CDR3 protein is CAWSPKGYQPQHF. DNA for the CDR3: TGTGCCTGGAGCCCCAAGGGTTATCAGCCCCAGCATTTT.

V gene TRBV5-1 combines with J gene TRBJ1-2; weak D call: TRBD1 (6 bases). Germline CDR1 SGHRS, CDR2 YFSETQ. V was clipped by 1 base and J by 0 bases, with 7 bases between them. The CDR3 totals 14 residues. The CDR3 nucleotides read TGCGCCAGCAGCTTGCAGGGGCCTAACTATGGCTACACCTTC. It translates to CASSLQGPNYGYTF. Full variable domain (rest looked up from reference TRBV5-1 and TRBJ1-2): KAGVTQTPRYLIKTRGQQVTLSCSPISGHRSVSWYQQTPGQGLQFLFEYFSETQRNKGNFPGRFSGRQFSNSRSEMNVSTLELGDSALYLCASSLQGPNYGYTFGSGTRLTVV.